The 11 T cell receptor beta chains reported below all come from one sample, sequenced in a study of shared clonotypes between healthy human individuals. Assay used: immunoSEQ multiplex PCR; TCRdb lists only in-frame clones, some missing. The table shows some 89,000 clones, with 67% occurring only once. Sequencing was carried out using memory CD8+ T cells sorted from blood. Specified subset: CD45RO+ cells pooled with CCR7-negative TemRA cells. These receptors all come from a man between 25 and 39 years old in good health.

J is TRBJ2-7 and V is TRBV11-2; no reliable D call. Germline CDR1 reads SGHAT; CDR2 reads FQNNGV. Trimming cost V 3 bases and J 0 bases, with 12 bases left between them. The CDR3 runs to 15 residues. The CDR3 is CASSFRGTSSYEQYF. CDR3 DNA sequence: TGTGCCAGCAGCTTCCGCGGAACAAGCTCCTACGAGCAGTACTTC.

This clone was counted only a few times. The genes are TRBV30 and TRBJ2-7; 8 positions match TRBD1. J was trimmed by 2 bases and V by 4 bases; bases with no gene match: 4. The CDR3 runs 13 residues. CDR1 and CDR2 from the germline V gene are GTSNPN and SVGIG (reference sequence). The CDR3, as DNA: TGTGCCTGGACTAGGACAGGGCCCTACGAGCAGTACTTC. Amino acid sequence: CAWTRTGPYEQYF.

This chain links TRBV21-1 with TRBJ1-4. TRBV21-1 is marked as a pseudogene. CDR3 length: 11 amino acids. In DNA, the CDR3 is TGTGCCAGCAGCCCCCATGAAAAACTGTTTTTT. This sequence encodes CASSPHEKLFF.

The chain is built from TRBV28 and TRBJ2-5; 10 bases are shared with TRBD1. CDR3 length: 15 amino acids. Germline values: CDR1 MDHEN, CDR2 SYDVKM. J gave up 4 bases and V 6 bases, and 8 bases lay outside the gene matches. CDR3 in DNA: TGTGCCAGCAGGAAGACAGGGGGCCGCGGAGAGACCCAGTACTTC. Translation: CASRKTGGRGETQYF.

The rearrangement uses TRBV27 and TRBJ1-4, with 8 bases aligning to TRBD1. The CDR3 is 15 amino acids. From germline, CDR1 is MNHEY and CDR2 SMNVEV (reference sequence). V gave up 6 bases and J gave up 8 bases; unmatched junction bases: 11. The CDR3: CASSQTGASREKLFF. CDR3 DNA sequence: TGTGCCAGCAGCCAGACAGGGGCCTCGAGGGAAAAACTGTTTTTT.

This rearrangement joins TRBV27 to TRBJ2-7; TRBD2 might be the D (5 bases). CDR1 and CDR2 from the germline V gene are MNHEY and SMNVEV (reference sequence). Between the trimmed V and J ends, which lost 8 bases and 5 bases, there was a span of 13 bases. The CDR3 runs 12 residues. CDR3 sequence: CASRGFTDEQYF. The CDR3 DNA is TGTGCCAGCCGGGGTTTTACGGACGAGCAGTACTTC.

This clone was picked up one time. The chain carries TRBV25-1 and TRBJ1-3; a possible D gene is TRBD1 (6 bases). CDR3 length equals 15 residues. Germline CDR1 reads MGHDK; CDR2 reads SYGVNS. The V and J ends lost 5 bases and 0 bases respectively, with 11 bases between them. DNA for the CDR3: TGTGCCAGCAGTTACGGACAGAACTCTGGAAACACCATATATTTT. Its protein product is CASSYGQNSGNTIYF.

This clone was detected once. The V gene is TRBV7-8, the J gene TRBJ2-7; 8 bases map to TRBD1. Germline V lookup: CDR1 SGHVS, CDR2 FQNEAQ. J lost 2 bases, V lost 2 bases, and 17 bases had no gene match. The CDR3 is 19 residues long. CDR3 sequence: CASSLTALGFDRGAYEQYF. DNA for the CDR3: TGTGCCAGCAGCTTAACGGCCTTAGGGTTCGACAGGGGTGCCTACGAGCAGTACTTC.

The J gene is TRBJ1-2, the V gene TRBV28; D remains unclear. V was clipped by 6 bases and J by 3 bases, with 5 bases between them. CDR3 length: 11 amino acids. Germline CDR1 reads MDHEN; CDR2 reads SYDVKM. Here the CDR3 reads CASSTYYGYTF. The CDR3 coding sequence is TGTGCCAGCAGCACTTACTATGGCTACACCTTC.

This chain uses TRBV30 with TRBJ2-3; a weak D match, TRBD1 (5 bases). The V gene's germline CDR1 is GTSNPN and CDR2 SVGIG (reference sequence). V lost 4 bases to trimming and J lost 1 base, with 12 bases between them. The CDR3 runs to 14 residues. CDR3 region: CAWNAGLGTDTQYF. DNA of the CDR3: TGTGCCTGGAATGCAGGGTTAGGCACAGATACGCAGTATTTT. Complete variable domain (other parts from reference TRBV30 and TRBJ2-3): SQTIHQWPATLVQPVGSPLSLECTVEGTSNPNLYWYRQAAGRGLQLLFYSVGIGQISSEVPQNLSASRPQDRQFILSSKKLLLSDSGFYLCAWNAGLGTDTQYFGPGTRLTVL.

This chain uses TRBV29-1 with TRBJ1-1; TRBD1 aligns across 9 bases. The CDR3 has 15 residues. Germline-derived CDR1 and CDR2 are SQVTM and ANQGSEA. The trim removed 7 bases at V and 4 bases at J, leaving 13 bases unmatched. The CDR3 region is CSAPGRTGAGTEAFF. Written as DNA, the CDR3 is TGCAGCGCCCCGGGAAGGACAGGGGCGGGCACTGAAGCTTTCTTT.